This TCR beta chain was observed in a study of T cell responses to AZD1222 COVID-19 vaccine. Overall study findings and caveats: Every sample of the repertoires postdated the peak T cell response. Most donors were white British, females outnumbered males, and clonal diversity was possibly underestimated.

On this clone: Its antigen is not identified.

The method was immunoSEQ multiplex PCR; TCRdb's version includes in-frame clones alone and lacks a portion of them. The sample yields 130,000 to 150,000 clones, approximately 89% seen once. The germline CDR1 and CDR2 sequences are LNHDA and SQIVND (reference sequence). This CDR3 spans 12 amino acids. J lost 15 bases, V lost 5 bases, and 6 bases had no gene match. The chain uses TRBV19 and TRBJ1-6, with 8 bases lining up with TRBD1. Sequenced here: peripheral blood, sampled on day 0 of AZD1222 vaccination. This TCR came from an adult in good health. CDR3 protein: CASSLDRAHLHF. For the CDR3, the DNA is TGTGCCAGTAGTCTGGACAGGGCGCACCTCCACTTT.